The 9 T cell receptor beta chains listed next were all sequenced from one sample in a study of T cells in women clearing cervical HPV infection (dated by TCRdb to 2016 to 2019). The library was made by the immunoSEQ multiplex PCR assay. In its TCRdb copy, this immuneACCESS table keeps in-frame sequences only and misses some clones. Where compared with another copy, unresolved V genes explain less than half of these, and the others have no known cause. The sample's clone listing holds around 39,000 clones. Of the sample, 6% to 6.5% falls within the top ten clones. The sample comprised blood buffy coat. These receptors came from a woman between 18 and 69 years old with a cervical HPV16 infection that either progressed to CIN3+ or cleared (not recorded which).

The CDR3 bases that were read are TGTGCCAGCAGCCCTAGAGATGAC. Encoded protein: CASSPRDD. The entire CDR3 reads CASSPRDDYTF. V and J are TRBV7-2 and TRBJ1-2; D gene ambiguous. The read terminates 3 residues ahead of where the CDR3 ends, so the germline J gene completes it. The CDR3 is 11 residues long. Germline V lookup: CDR1 SGHTA, CDR2 FQGNSA.

A word on this clone: From the germline J gene comes the end of the CDR3, since the read stops 3 residues before it. The J gene is TRBJ1-5, the V gene TRBV10-3; no clear D gene. The V end was cut by 0 bases, the J end by 8 bases, with 11 bases between. The germline V gene has CDR1 ENHRY and CDR2 SYGVKD. CDR3 size: 14 residues. This CDR3 reads CAISESEDSEPQHF. CDR3 DNA, as far as it was read: TGTGCCATCAGTGAGTCTGAAGACTCCGAGCCC.

Worth noting for this clone: The CDR3 extends 3 residues past the end of the read, so its final part is completed from the germline J gene. The V and J genes are TRBV5-5 and TRBJ2-3; weak D call: TRBD1 (6 bases). Germline V gene data show CDR1 as SGHKS and CDR2 as YYEKEE (reference sequence). This CDR3 contains 14 residues. CDR3 sequence: CASSRTGRQETQYF. The DNA read from the CDR3 is TGTGCCAGCAGCCGTACAGGGCGCCAGGAGACG.

CDR3 DNA, as far as it was read: TGCGCCAGCAGACCCAACCGGGACTCCGGGGACACC. This sequence encodes CASRPNRDSGDT. The full-length CDR3 reads as CASRPNRDSGDTIYF. The V and J genes are TRBV23-1 and TRBJ1-3; possibly TRBD1 for D (5 bases). The DNA ends 3 residues before the CDR3 does, and the rest of the CDR3 is filled in from the germline J gene. TRBV23-1 is an ORF; its function is uncertain. The CDR3 contains 15 residues. Trimming took off 6 bases at V and 8 bases at J, with 20 bases between the two ends.

Note on this clone: The CDR3 goes on 3 residues after the read ends, and that part is filled in from the germline J gene. V and J are TRBV5-4 and TRBJ1-2, with D unclear. Per the germline V gene, CDR1 is SGHNT and CDR2 is YYREEE (reference sequence). CDR3 size: 16 residues. The CDR3 region is CASSLGQLAITDTYTF. The DNA read from the CDR3 is TGTGCCAGCAGCTTGGGCCAACTAGCGATCACAGATACC.

On this clone itself: The CDR3 end lies 3 residues beyond the end of the read and is filled in from the germline J gene. The genes are TRBV7-2 and TRBJ1-4; D unclear. Looked up from germline, CDR1 is SGHTA and CDR2 is FQGNSA. V was clipped by 1 base and J by 6 bases, with 9 bases between them. This CDR3 spans 14 amino acids. CDR3 sequence: CASSLDSLYEKLFF. The part of the CDR3 DNA that was read is TGTGCCAGCAGCTTAGACAGCCTTTATGAAAAA.

Of note for this clone: The read finishes 3 residues shy of the CDR3 end, and the germline J gene is used to complete it. V is TRBV19 and J is TRBJ1-2; unclear D gene. Germline-derived CDR1 and CDR2 are LNHDA and SQIVND (reference sequence). The CDR3 has 11 residues. The CDR3 sequence is CASTLRNDYTF. CDR3 bases read: TGTGCCAGTACCCTGCGAAATGAC.

Regarding this clone: Coverage ceases 3 residues before the CDR3 finishes, and the germline J gene fills in the end. The rearrangement links TRBV2 to TRBJ2-3; D may be TRBD2 (6 bases). CDR1 and CDR2 from the germline V gene are SNHLY and FYNNEI. The CDR3 has 13 residues. V was cut by 5 bases and J by 4 bases, with 10 bases left in between. The CDR3 bases that were read are TGTGCCAGCAGTAGCGGGTGGGCAGATACG. Its translation is CASSSGWADT. In full, the CDR3 reads CASSSGWADTQYF.

Notes on this clone: The CDR3 goes on 3 residues after the read ends, and that part is filled in from the germline J gene. V usage is TRBV7-2 and J usage is TRBJ2-7; perhaps TRBD2 as D (5 bases). Trimming pared 6 bases from V and 6 bases from J, leaving 12 bases between. CDR1 and CDR2 from the germline V gene are SGHTA and FQGNSA. This CDR3 has 12 residues. The CDR3 is CASSARVAEQYF. The covered CDR3 bases are TGTGCCAGCAGTGCGCGGGTAGCCGAG.